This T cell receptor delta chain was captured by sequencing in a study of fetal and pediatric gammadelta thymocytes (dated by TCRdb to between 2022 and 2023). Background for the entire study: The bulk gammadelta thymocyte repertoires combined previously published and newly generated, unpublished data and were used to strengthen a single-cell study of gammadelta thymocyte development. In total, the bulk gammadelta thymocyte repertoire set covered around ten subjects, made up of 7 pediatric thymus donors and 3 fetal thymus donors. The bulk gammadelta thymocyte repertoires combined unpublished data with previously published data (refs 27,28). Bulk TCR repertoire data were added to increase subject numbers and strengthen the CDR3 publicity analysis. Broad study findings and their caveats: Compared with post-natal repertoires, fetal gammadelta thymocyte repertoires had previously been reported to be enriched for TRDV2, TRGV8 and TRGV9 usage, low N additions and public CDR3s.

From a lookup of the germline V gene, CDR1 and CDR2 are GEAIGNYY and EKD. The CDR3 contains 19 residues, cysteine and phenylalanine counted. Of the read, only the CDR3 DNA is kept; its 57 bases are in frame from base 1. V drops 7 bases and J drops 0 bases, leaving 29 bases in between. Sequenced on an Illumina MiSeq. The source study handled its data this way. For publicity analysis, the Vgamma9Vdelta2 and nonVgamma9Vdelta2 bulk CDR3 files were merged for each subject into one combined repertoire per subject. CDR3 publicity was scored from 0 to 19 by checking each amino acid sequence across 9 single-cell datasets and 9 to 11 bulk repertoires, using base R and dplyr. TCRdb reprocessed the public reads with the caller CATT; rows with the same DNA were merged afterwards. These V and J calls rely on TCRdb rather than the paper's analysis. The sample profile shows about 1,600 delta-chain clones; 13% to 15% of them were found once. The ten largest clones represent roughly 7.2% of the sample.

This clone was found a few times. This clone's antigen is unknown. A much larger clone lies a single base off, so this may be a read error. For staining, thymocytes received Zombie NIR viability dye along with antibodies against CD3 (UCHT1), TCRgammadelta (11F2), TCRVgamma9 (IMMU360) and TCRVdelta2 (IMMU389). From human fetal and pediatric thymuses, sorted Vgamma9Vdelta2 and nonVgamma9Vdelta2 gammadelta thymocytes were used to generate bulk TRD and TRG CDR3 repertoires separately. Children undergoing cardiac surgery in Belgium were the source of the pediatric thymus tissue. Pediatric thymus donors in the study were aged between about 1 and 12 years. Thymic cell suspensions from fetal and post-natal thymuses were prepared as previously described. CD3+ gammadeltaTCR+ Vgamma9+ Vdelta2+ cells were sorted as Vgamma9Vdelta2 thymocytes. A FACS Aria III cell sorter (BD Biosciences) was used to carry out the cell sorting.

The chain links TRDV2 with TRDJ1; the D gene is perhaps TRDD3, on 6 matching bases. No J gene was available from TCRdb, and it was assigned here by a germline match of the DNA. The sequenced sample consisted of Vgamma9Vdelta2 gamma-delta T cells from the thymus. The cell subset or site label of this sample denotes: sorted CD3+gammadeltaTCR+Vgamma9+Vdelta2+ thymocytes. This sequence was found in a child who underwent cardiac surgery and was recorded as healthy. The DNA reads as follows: TGTGCCTGCGACTTCCGATACTGGGCCTACAAGGAGGACACCGATAAACTCATCTTT. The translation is CACDFRYWAYKEDTDKLIF.